Sequencing of this T cell receptor (beta chain) was carried out in a study of T cell repertoires in cytomegalovirus infection. Whole-study results and caveats: HLA-C-restricted CMV-specific TCR beta clonotypes prevailed in the ex vivo response.

TCRdb recomputed calls from the reads with MiXCR, one row per CDR3 protein. The sample has about 530,000 distinct CDR3 sequences; around a quarter are singletons. This clonotype has just a few counts. The antigen remains undetermined. The V gene's germline CDR1 is SGHAT and CDR2 FQNNGV. The CDR3 spans 13 residues. V lost 5 bases, J lost 7 bases, and 11 bases lay in between. Source material: PBMCs. The V call is TRBV11-2, the J call TRBJ1-4; possible D gene TRBD1, 5 bases. The sequence derives from a human donor in good health (CMV status not recorded). Some clones in this sample may be carry-over from other donors' samples. DNA for the CDR3: TGTGCCAGCAGCCTGTGGGACGGTGAAAAACTGTTTTTT. Its protein product is CASSLWDGEKLFF.